This T cell receptor beta chain was obtained from a study of cytomegalovirus exposure and HLA in healthy donors. The CDR3 totals 15 residues. J gave up 9 bases and V 3 bases, and 5 bases lay outside the gene matches. The germline V gene has CDR1 SGHTA and CDR2 FQGTGA. The PCR used 60 Vbeta and 13 Jbeta primers. Sequencing used immunoSEQ multiplex PCR; TCRdb keeps in-frame clones, though not all of them. The sample lists 150,000 to 200,000 clones, roughly three quarters occurring once. The sample taken for sequencing was PBMCs. The origin of this receptor is a male donor in good health and CMV-seronegative. The gene calls are TRBV7-3 and TRBJ2-1; 13 nucleotides align to TRBD2. The CDR3 DNA is TGTGCCAGCAGCTTCGAGAGGACTAGCGGGAGTGAGCAGTTCTTC. This gives the protein CASSFERTSGSEQFF.